This TCR beta chain emerged from a study of type 1 regulatory T cells. Looking at the study overall: T-allo10 is an in vitro-generated, Tr1-enriched CD4 T cell product specific for alloantigen. Findings and caveats of the study: Type 1 regulatory T cells had a more restricted TCR repertoire than non-type 1 regulatory T cells.

A note on this clonotype: As yet, its antigen is unknown.

V shed 5 bases and J 0 bases; nucleotides not matched to a gene: 4. The germline CDR1 and CDR2 sequences are SGHAT and FQNNGV. The CDR3 is 15 amino acids. Each CDR3 protein is one row after TCRdb ran MiXCR on the reads. The sample has 55,000 to 65,000 distinct CDR3 sequences, around 62% seen once. The sequenced sample consisted of cultured non-Tr1 T cells, either the whole culture or a sorted T cell fraction (not recorded which). The origin of this receptor is a human donor in good health. This chain links TRBV11-2 with TRBJ2-7; 10 bases are shared with TRBD2. CDR3 DNA: TGTGCCAGCAGCCATCTAGCGGGAGCCTCCTACGAGCAGTACTTC. Translation: CASSHLAGASYEQYF. Together with reference TRBV11-2 and TRBJ2-7, the CDR3 gives the full variable domain: EAGVAQSPRYKIIEKRQSVAFWCNPISGHATLYWYQQILGQGPKLLIQFQNNGVVDDSQLPKDRFSAERLKGVDSTLKIQPAKLEDSAVYLCASSHLAGASYEQYFGPGTRLTVT.